Listed below are T cell receptor beta chains from one sample, sequenced in a study of cytomegalovirus exposure and HLA in healthy donors. Sequencing was performed with immunoSEQ multiplex PCR; in TCRdb, only in-frame clones are kept and a portion is missing. Its clone listing holds more than 45,000 clones. Material: PBMCs. All receptors come from a male donor in good health and CMV-seronegative. Each CDR3 is given with its conserved first and last residue. A D gene is named only where the DNA matches it firmly.

d_gene	v_gene	j_gene	CDR3aa	CDR3nt
NA	TRBV28	TRBJ2-7	CASDPGGAYEQYF	TGTGCCAGCGACCCCGGGGGAGCCTACGAGCAGTACTTC
NA	TRBV19	TRBJ1-2	CASSLYPPTSSGGYTF	TGTGCCAGTAGTTTATACCCTCCGACAAGTTCGGGAGGCTACACCTTC
NA	TRBV4-3	TRBJ1-6	CASSQDWTGKSPLHF	TGCGCCAGCAGCCAAGATTGGACCGGGAAGTCACCCCTCCACTTT
TRBD2	TRBV4-2	TRBJ2-3	CASSIAGGRTDTQYF	TGTGCCAGCAGCATAGCGGGGGGCCGCACAGATACGCAGTATTTT
TRBD1	TRBV18	TRBJ1-6	CASSPGQGSNSPLHF	TGTGCCAGCTCACCGGGACAGGGGTCGAATTCACCCCTCCACTTT
TRBD2	TRBV29-1	TRBJ2-1	CSVGLAGHNEQFF	TGCAGCGTTGGACTAGCGGGGCACAATGAGCAGTTCTTC
NA	TRBV4-1	TRBJ2-5	CASSQDLMQTQYF	TGCGCCAGCAGCCAAGACCTAATGCAGACCCAGTACTTC
TRBD2	TRBV6-6	TRBJ2-2	CASSWTSGGSGELFF	TGTGCCAGCAGTTGGACTAGCGGGGGTTCCGGGGAGCTGTTTTTT
NA	TRBV30	TRBJ2-7	CAWSILGGEQYF	TGTGCCTGGAGTATTCTAGGGGGAGAGCAGTACTTC
TRBD1	TRBV18	TRBJ1-4	CASSPLATGINEKLFF	TGTGCCAGCTCACCACTAGCGACAGGGATAAATGAAAAACTGTTTTTT
TRBD1	TRBV13	TRBJ1-2	CASSSLAVRQGNGYTF	TGTGCCAGCAGCTCCCTCGCCGTCCGACAGGGGAATGGCTACACCTTC
TRBD1	TRBV27	TRBJ1-3	CASRSPGTAGNTIYF	TGTGCCAGCAGGTCACCCGGGACAGCAGGAAACACCATATATTTT
TRBD1	TRBV28	TRBJ1-3	CASSRGHGNTIYF	TGTGCCAGTTCGAGGGGGCATGGAAACACCATATATTTT
NA	TRBV2	TRBJ1-1	CASIRGLNTEAFF	TGTGCCAGCATTCGCGGATTGAACACTGAAGCTTTCTTT
NA	TRBV27	TRBJ2-7	CASSFDSTYEQYF	TGTGCCAGCAGTTTTGACAGCACCTACGAGCAGTACTTC
TRBD2	TRBV9	TRBJ2-1	CASSVGYSGGAREQFF	TGTGCCAGCAGCGTAGGGTATAGCGGGGGGGCCCGGGAGCAGTTCTTC
TRBD1	TRBV18	TRBJ1-1	CASSADRDGLRGAEAFF	TGTGCCAGCTCAGCGGACAGGGATGGGTTACGGGGCGCTGAAGCTTTCTTT
TRBD1	TRBV5-1	TRBJ2-7	CASSSGQGSYEQYF	TGCGCCAGCAGCTCGGGACAGGGGTCCTACGAGCAGTACTTC
TRBD1	TRBV30	TRBJ1-5	CAGRTGQGKNQPQHF	TGTGCCGGGAGAACCGGACAGGGGAAGAATCAGCCCCAGCATTTT
NA	TRBV2	TRBJ2-7	CASSQDSLGQYF	TGTGCCAGCAGCCAGGACAGCCTCGGACAGTACTTC
TRBD2	TRBV4-3	TRBJ2-7	CASSQSSPGLATREQYF	TGCGCCAGCAGCCAGAGTAGCCCGGGACTAGCGACACGGGAGCAGTACTTC
TRBD1	TRBV28	TRBJ1-4	CASRPGGTGFIEKLFF	TGTGCCAGCAGACCTGGAGGGACAGGGTTTATAGAAAAACTGTTTTTT
TRBD2	TRBV27	TRBJ2-3	CASSPWNSGSVVTRDTQYF	TGTGCCAGCAGTCCCTGGAATAGCGGGAGTGTAGTTACAAGGGATACGCAGTATTTT
NA	TRBV7-9	TRBJ2-2	CASNPQRFGELFF	TGTGCCAGCAACCCTCAGAGGTTCGGGGAGCTGTTTTTT
NA	TRBV4-1	TRBJ1-1	CASGRLPTGDAEAFF	TGCGCCAGCGGCAGACTACCGACAGGTGACGCTGAAGCTTTCTTT
NA	TRBV5-4	TRBJ2-3	CASRLAGTDTQYF	TGTGCCAGCAGGTTGGCGGGCACAGATACGCAGTATTTT
NA	TRBV19	TRBJ1-2	CASSIDGQYYGYTF	TGTGCCAGTAGTATAGACGGACAGTACTATGGCTACACCTTC
TRBD1	TRBV18	TRBJ1-2	CASSPVPGQRTVGYGYTF	TGTGCCAGCTCACCAGTCCCGGGACAGAGGACTGTGGGCTATGGCTACACCTTC
TRBD1	TRBV7-2	TRBJ1-6	CASSSGTGTNSPLHF	TGTGCCAGCAGCTCCGGGACAGGGACTAATTCACCCCTCCACTTT
NA	TRBV21-1	TRBJ2-2	CASSTLRATGELFF	TGTGCCAGCAGCACACTGAGGGCCACCGGGGAGCTGTTTTTT